Following are 13 T cell receptor beta chains from one sample sequenced in a study of blood T cell repertoires in COVID-19. TCRdb's table, derived via immunoSEQ multiplex PCR, lists solely in-frame clones and lacks some. The sample has around 300,000 clones; roughly 86% are singletons. The sample was peripheral blood. The source of these receptors is a young man with active or convalescent COVID-19.

J is TRBJ1-5 and V is TRBV7-9; 9 bases are shared with TRBD1. V was clipped by 5 bases and J by 6 bases; unmatched bases: 8. CDR3 size: 15 residues. Germline V gene lookup returns CDR1 SEHNR and CDR2 FQNEAQ (reference sequence). The CDR3 sequence is CASSKAGTGLQPQHF. The CDR3 coding sequence is TGTGCCAGCAGCAAGGCCGGGACAGGGCTTCAGCCCCAGCATTTT.

The chain uses TRBV12-3 or TRBV12-4 and TRBJ2-7, with D tentatively TRBD1 (6 bases). This CDR3 has 11 residues. V lost 6 bases to trimming and J lost 7 bases, with 10 bases between them. The CDR3 sequence: CASRTGNEQYF. The CDR3 nucleotides read TGTGCCAGCAGGACAGGTAATGAGCAGTACTTC.

A remark on this clone: The same CDR3 arises from other DNA sequences in this sample as well. The J gene is TRBJ2-3, the V gene TRBV7-2, with 7 bases identical to TRBD2. The germline gives CDR1 SGHTA, CDR2 FQGNSA. The V and J ends lost 5 bases and 0 bases, in that order; junction bases with no gene match: 5. This CDR3 contains 15 residues. CDR3 in DNA: TGTGCCAGCAGCCCTCTAGCGGCTAGCACAGATACGCAGTATTTT. It translates to CASSPLAASTDTQYF.

This chain uses TRBV4-1 with TRBJ2-2; 7 nucleotides agree with TRBD2. CDR1 and CDR2 (germline): MGHRA, YSYEKL. The CDR3 covers 20 residues. The V and J ends lost 4 bases and 4 bases, in that order; junction bases with no gene match: 21. The CDR3 region is CASSPGVLGRGNRFTGELFF. The CDR3 coding sequence is TGCGCCAGCAGCCCGGGTGTTCTAGGGCGGGGGAACCGTTTCACCGGGGAGCTGTTTTTT.

The V and J genes are TRBV5-1 and TRBJ2-2, with 7 nucleotides matching TRBD1. The CDR3 runs to 15 residues. The J segment lost 2 bases and the V segment lost 4 bases, leaving 5 bases of the junction unmatched. CDR1 SGHRS and CDR2 YFSETQ come from the germline V gene. The CDR3 sequence: CASSPRTGNTGELFF. CDR3 in DNA: TGCGCCAGCAGCCCCCGGACAGGAAACACCGGGGAGCTGTTTTTT. Full variable domain (rest looked up from reference TRBV5-1 and TRBJ2-2): KAGVTQTPRYLIKTRGQQVTLSCSPISGHRSVSWYQQTPGQGLQFLFEYFSETQRNKGNFPGRFSGRQFSNSRSEMNVSTLELGDSALYLCASSPRTGNTGELFFGEGSRLTVL.

J is TRBJ2-1 and V is TRBV29-1, with 7 bases identical to TRBD2. CDR3 size: 13 residues. Germline V gives CDR1 SQVTM, CDR2 ANQGSEA. V lost 2 bases, J lost 7 bases, and 5 bases stayed unmatched. The CDR3, as DNA: TGCAGCGTTGAACGGGGGGTTGGAAATGAGCAGTTCTTC. Its translation is CSVERGVGNEQFF.

The gene calls are TRBV19 and TRBJ2-3, with D unresolved. Deletions cut 2 bases from V and 0 bases from J, with 9 bases between. The CDR3 sequence is 15 residues long. Germline values: CDR1 LNHDA, CDR2 SQIVND (reference sequence). CDR3 region: CASSIMPVSTDTQYF. Written as DNA, the CDR3 is TGTGCCAGTAGTATAATGCCAGTTAGCACAGATACGCAGTATTTT.

The rearrangement uses TRBV7-8 and TRBJ1-1; the D is unclear. This CDR3 has 13 residues. Trimming took 5 bases from V and 1 from J, leaving 8 bases between them. Germline V gene lookup returns CDR1 SGHVS and CDR2 FQNEAQ. CDR3 bases: TGTGCCAGCAGCCCAGGTAGGAACACTGAAGCTTTCTTT. Translating gives CASSPGRNTEAFF.

The J gene is TRBJ2-3, the V gene TRBV13, with D tentatively TRBD2 (7 bases). Germline V gene lookup returns CDR1 PRHDT and CDR2 FYEKMQ (reference sequence). The CDR3 is 16 residues long. V lost 4 bases and J lost 0, with 14 bases in between. The CDR3 nucleotides read TGTGCCAGCAGCTCACCGGGGGGCCTGAGCACAGATACGCAGTATTTT. It codes for CASSSPGGLSTDTQYF.

CDR3 in DNA: TGTGCCATCAGTGAAGGGGAAATCCATGGCTACACCTTC. It yields the protein CAISEGEIHGYTF. The gene calls are TRBV10-3 and TRBJ1-2; TRBD1 is a possible D gene (5 bases). The germline CDR1 and CDR2 sequences are ENHRY and SYGVKD. CDR3 length: 13 residues. The ends were cut back, 3 bases at V and 6 bases at J, with 11 bases in the middle.

This clone was counted a single time. The chain links TRBV24-1 to TRBJ2-7; 9 bases align to TRBD1. The V segment lost 3 bases and the J segment 5 bases; nucleotides outside the gene matches: 7. The CDR3 length is 15 residues. CDR1 is KGHDR, CDR2 SFDVKD, per germline. As DNA, the CDR3 is TGTGCCACCAGTGATCGGGACAGGGCTAATAACGAGCAGTACTTC. Amino acids: CATSDRDRANNEQYF.

The V and J genes are TRBV4-1 and TRBJ2-2, with TRBD2 matching over 7 bases. Germline lookup yields CDR1 MGHRA and CDR2 YSYEKL. This CDR3 is built from 17 residues. The V gene end was trimmed by 2 bases and the J gene end by 6 bases; junction bases not matched to a gene: 12. The CDR3 DNA is TGCGCCAGCAGCCAACCCCTGATAGCGGGTGGCGCCGGGGAGCTGTTTTTT. It translates to CASSQPLIAGGAGELFF.

This clone has a single count. The J gene is TRBJ2-2, the V gene TRBV7-7; D remains unclear. CDR3 length: 14 residues. In germline, CDR1 is SSHAT, CDR2 FNYEAQ (reference sequence). V lost 1 base, J lost 6 bases, and 9 bases lay in between. CDR3: CASSLDSTAGELFF. Written as DNA, the CDR3 is TGTGCCAGCAGCTTAGATAGCACGGCCGGGGAGCTGTTTTTT.